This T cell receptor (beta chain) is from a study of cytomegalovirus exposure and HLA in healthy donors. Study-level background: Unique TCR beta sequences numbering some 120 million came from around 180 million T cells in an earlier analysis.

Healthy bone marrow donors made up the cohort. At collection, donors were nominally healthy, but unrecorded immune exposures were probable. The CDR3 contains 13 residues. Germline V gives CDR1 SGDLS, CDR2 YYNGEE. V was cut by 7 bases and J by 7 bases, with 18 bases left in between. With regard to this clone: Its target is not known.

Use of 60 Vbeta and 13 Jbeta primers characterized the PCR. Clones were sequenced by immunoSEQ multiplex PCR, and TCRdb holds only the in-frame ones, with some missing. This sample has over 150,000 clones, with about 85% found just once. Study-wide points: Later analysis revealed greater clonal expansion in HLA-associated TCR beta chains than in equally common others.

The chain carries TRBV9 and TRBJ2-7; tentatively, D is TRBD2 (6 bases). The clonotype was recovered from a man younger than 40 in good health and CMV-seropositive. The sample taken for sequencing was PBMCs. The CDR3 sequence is CASGGTLKGEQYF. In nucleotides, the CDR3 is TGTGCCAGCGGCGGGACTCTTAAAGGGGAGCAGTACTTC.